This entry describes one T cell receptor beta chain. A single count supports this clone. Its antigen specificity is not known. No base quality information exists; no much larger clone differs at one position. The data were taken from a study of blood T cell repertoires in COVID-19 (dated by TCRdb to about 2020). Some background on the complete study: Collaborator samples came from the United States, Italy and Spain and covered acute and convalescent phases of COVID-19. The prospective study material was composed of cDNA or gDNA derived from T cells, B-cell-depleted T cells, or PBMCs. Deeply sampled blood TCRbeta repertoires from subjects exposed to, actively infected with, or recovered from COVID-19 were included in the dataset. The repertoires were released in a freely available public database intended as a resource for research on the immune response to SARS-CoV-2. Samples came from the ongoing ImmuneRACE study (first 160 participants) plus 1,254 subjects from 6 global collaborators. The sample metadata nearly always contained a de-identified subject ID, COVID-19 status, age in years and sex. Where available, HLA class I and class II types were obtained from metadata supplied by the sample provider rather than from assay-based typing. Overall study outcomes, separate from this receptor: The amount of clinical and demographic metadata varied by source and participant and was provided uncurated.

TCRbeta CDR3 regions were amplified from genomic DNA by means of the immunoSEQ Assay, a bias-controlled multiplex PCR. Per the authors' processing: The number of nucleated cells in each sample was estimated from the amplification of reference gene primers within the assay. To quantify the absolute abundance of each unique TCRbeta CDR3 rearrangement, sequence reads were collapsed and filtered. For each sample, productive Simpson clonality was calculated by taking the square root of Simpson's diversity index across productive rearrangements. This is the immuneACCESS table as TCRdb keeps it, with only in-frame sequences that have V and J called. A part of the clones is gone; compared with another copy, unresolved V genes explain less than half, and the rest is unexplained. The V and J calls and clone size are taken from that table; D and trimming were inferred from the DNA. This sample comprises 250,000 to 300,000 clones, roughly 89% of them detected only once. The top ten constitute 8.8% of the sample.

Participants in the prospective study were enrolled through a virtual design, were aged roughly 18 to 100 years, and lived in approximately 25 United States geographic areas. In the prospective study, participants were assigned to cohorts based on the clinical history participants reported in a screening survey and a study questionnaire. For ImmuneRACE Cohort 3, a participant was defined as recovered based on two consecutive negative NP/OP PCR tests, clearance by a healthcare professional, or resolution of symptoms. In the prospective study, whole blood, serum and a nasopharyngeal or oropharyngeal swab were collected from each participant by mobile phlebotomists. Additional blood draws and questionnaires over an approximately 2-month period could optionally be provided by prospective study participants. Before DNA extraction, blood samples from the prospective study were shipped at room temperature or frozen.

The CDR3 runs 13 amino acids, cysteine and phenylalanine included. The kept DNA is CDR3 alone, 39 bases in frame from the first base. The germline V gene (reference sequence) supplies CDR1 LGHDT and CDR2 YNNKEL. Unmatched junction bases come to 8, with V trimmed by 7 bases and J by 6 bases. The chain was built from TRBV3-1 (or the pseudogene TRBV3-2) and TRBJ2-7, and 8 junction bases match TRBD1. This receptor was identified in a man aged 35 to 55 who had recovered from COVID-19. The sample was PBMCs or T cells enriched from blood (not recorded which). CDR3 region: CASKDRVASEQYF. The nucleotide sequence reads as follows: TGTGCCAGCAAGGACAGGGTAGCCTCCGAGCAGTACTTC.